This T cell receptor (beta chain) came from a study of shared clonotypes between healthy human individuals. Study-level information: For every donor, three CD4 naive, three CD4 memory, two CD8 naive and one CD8 memory plates were used. Overall study findings and caveats: The sharing of 4% to 5.5% of naive CD4 clonotypes was seen across a handful of donors.

This clone was detected once. Its antigen is not known. V was clipped by 3 bases and J by 4 bases; unmatched bases: 10. Germline V lookup: CDR1 LNHDA, CDR2 SQIVND (reference sequence). This CDR3 comprises 16 residues. The CD4+ fraction was divided into a CD45RA+ naive subset and a CD45RA-negative memory subset. Running of the assay took place at deep level. TCRdb keeps only in-frame clones here, not all; method: immunoSEQ multiplex PCR. Here the sample spans 1,400,000 or so clones, around 98.5% being singletons. The V and J genes are TRBV19 and TRBJ2-7, with 9 bases identical to TRBD1. The specimen sequenced was naive CD4+ T cells sorted from blood. Subset described: CD45RA+ positively selected. The clonotype was recovered from a man aged 30 to 39 in good health. The DNA for the CDR3 is TGTGCCAGTAGTATCCATTCCCGGACAGGGGTTTACGAGCAGTACTTC. This translates into CASSIHSRTGVYEQYF.